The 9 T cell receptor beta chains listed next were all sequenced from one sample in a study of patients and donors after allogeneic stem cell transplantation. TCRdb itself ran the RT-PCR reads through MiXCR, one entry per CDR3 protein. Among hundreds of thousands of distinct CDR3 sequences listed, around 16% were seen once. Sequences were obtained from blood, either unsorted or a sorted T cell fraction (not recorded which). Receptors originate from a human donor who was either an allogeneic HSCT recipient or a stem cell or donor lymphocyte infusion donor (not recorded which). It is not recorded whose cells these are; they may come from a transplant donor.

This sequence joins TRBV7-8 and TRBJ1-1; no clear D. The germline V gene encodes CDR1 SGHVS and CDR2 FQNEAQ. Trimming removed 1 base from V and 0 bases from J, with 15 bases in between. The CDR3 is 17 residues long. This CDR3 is CASSLEALPMLNTEAFF. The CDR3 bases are TGTGCCAGCAGCTTAGAGGCTTTACCTATGTTGAACACTGAAGCTTTCTTT.

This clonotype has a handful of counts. The CDR3 DNA reads TGTGCCAGCAGTTACCCCCTGGGGAATGAGCAGTTCTTC. Translating gives CASSYPLGNEQFF. The chain carries TRBV27 and TRBJ2-1; no definite D call. The CDR3 length is 13 residues. Germline lookup yields CDR1 MNHEY and CDR2 SMNVEV (reference sequence). V was shortened by 4 bases and J by 7 bases, with 11 bases between the two germline ends.

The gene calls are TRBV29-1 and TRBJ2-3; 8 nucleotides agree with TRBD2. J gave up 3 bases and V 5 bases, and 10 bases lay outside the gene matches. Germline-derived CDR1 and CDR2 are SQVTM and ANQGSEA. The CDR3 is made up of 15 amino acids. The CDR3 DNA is TGCAGCGTTCTATTTAGCGGGATAGGGACAGATACGCAGTATTTT. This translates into CSVLFSGIGTDTQYF.

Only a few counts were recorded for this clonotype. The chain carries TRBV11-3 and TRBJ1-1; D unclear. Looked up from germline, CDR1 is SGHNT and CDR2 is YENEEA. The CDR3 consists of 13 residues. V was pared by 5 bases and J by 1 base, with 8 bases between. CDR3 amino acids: CASSGRENTEAFF. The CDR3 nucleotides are TGTGCCAGCAGCGGGAGAGAGAACACTGAAGCTTTCTTT.

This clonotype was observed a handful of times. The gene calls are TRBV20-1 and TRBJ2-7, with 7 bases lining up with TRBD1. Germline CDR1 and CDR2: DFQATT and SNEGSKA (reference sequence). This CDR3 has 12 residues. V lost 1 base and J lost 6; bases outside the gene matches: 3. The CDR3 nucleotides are TGCAGTGCTAGAGCACGGACAGGCGAGCAGTACTTC. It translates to CSARARTGEQYF.

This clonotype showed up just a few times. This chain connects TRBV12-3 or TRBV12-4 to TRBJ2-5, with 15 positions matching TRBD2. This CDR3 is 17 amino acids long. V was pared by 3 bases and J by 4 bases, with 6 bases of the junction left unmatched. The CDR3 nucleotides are TGTGCCAGCAGTTTGGCCCCGGGACTAGCGGGGGGAGAGACCCAGTACTTC. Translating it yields CASSLAPGLAGGETQYF.

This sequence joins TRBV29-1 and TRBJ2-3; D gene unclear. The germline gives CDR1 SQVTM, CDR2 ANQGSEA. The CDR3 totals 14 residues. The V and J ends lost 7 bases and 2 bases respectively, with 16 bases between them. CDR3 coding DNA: TGCAGCGGAGGTCCACTTCCCTTCACAGATACGCAGTATTTT. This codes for CSGGPLPFTDTQYF.

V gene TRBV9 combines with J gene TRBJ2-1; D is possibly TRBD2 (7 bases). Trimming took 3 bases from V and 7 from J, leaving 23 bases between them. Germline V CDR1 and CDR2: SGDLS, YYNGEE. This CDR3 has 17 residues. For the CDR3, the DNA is TGTGCCAGCAGCGCTTCACGCGGGACTAACCAGGGGAATGAGCAGTTCTTC. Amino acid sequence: CASSASRGTNQGNEQFF.

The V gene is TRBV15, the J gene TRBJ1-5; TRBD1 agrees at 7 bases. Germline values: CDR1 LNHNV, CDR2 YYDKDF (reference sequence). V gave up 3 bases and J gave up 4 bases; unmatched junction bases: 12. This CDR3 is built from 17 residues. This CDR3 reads CATSRAGTDYLNQPQHF. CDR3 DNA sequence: TGTGCCACCAGCAGGGCCGGGACAGATTATTTAAATCAGCCCCAGCATTTT.